The 20 T cell receptor beta chains below were found in one sample sequenced in a study of regulatory T cells in long-lasting Graves disease. To make TCR beta libraries, researchers used iRepertoire HTBI primers and Arm-PCR of CDR3 regions. TCRdb re-called the multiplex PCR reads through MiXCR, storing one row per CDR3 protein. In the table there are 450,000 or so distinct CDR3 sequences, around 21% of which are singletons. Time point of the sample: persistent/refractory GD, antithyroid drugs over 5 years with positive TRAb. PBMC-derived RNA was used for the TCR library. This specimen was peripheral blood mononuclear cells (PBMCs), taken when the disease was refractory, from a patient treated with antithyroid drugs. The origin of the receptors is a female donor with Graves disease.

This clonotype has only one observation. The V gene is TRBV12-3 or TRBV12-4, the J gene TRBJ2-3, with D hard to call. V lost 7 bases and J lost 4, with 9 bases in between. The CDR3 contains 12 residues. The CDR3 nucleotides read TGTGCCAGCAAACCCGCCCCAGATACGCAGTATTTT. Translation: CASKPAPDTQYF.

This clonotype was recorded at least ten times. The chain has TRBV11-2 and TRBJ2-7, with TRBD2 matching over 10 bases. After removal of 5 bases from V and 6 bases from J, the junction contained 7 bases not matched to a gene. The CDR3 is made up of 14 amino acids. The germline V gene encodes CDR1 SGHAT and CDR2 FQNNGV. CDR3 DNA sequence: TGTGCCAGCAGCCTTACTAGCGGGACTCCCGAGCAGTACTTC. This codes for CASSLTSGTPEQYF.

This clonotype was seen at least ten times. This chain joins TRBV28 and TRBJ2-5; 7 bases match TRBD2. The CDR3 extends over 12 amino acids. V lost 7 bases and J lost 5; bases outside the gene matches: 4. Germline V gives CDR1 MDHEN, CDR2 SYDVKM. CDR3 in DNA: TGTGCCAGCAACGGACTAGGGGAGACCCAGTACTTC. Protein sequence: CASNGLGETQYF.

This clonotype occurred a few times. J is TRBJ1-6 and V is TRBV4-1; 8 bases match TRBD1. This CDR3 is 15 amino acids long. CDR1 MGHRA and CDR2 YSYEKL come from the germline V gene. Trimming took 6 bases from V and 8 from J; bases not matched to a gene: 9. The CDR3 region has the DNA TGCGCCAGCAGTTCCTACAGGGGGGCGGATTCACCCCTCCACTTT. Translating gives CASSSYRGADSPLHF.

The V gene is TRBV15, the J gene TRBJ2-1, with D maybe TRBD2 (6 bases). V was cut by 0 bases and J by 4 bases, with 13 bases left in between. The germline V gene encodes CDR1 LNHNV and CDR2 YYDKDF (reference sequence). The CDR3 sequence is 16 residues long. DNA of the CDR3: TGTGCCACCAGCAGAGAGAGGGCGGGGACTTACAATGAGCAGTTCTTC. It codes for CATSRERAGTYNEQFF. The whole variable domain, filled in from reference TRBV15 and TRBJ2-1, reads DAMVIQNPRYQVTQFGKPVTLSCSQTLNHNVMYWYQQKSSQAPKLLFHYYDKDFNNEADTPDNFQSRRPNTSFCFLDIRSPGLGDTAMYLCATSRERAGTYNEQFFGPGTRLTVL.

There are a few counts of this clonotype. The gene calls are TRBV4-1 and TRBJ1-1, with D possibly being TRBD1 (5 bases). The CDR3 extends over 16 amino acids. Looked up from germline, CDR1 is MGHRA and CDR2 is YSYEKL. Trimming took off 0 bases at V and 2 bases at J, with 13 bases between the two ends. The CDR3: CASSQDSPGGNTEAFF. Here the CDR3 DNA reads TGCGCCAGCAGCCAAGATTCGCCCGGGGGAAACACTGAAGCTTTCTTT.

This clonotype came up many times. The J gene is TRBJ1-2, the V gene TRBV5-1; 12 bases align to TRBD1. The CDR3 loop spans 17 amino acids. Germline values: CDR1 SGHRS, CDR2 YFSETQ. The V and J ends lost 4 bases and 5 bases, in that order; junction bases with no gene match: 12. The CDR3 reads CASSRELSGQGAYGYTF. CDR3 DNA: TGCGCCAGCAGCCGAGAGCTTTCGGGACAGGGGGCGTATGGCTACACCTTC.

A remark on this clonotype: The germline gene is not matched at one end of the junction; a read error may be the cause. The J gene is TRBJ2-1, the V gene TRBV7-7; D tentatively fits TRBD1 or TRBD2 (6 bases each). The CDR3 is 15 residues long. CDR1 and CDR2 (germline): SSHAT, FNYEAQ (reference sequence). The CDR3 sequence is CASSLGGSLYNEQFF. The CDR3 region has the DNA TGTGCTAGCAGCTTAGGGGGGTCACTCTACAATGAGCAGTTCTTC. The full variable domain, completed using reference TRBV7-7 and TRBJ2-1, is GAGVSQSPRYKVTKRGQDVTLRCDPISSHATLYWYQQALGQGPEFLTYFNYEAQPDKSGLPSDRFSAERPEGSISTLTIQRTEQRDSAMYRCASSLGGSLYNEQFFGPGTRLTVL.

The rearrangement uses TRBV20-1 and TRBJ1-2, with 8 nucleotides matching TRBD1. CDR3 size: 13 residues. Germline V gene data show CDR1 as DFQATT and CDR2 as SNEGSKA (reference sequence). Losses at the gene ends were 7 bases for V and 6 bases for J; bases not matched to a gene: 10. The DNA of the CDR3 is TGCAGTGTCCTGACAGGGGTGGTAGATGGCTACACCTTC. Translation: CSVLTGVVDGYTF.

This clonotype was counted at least ten times. J is TRBJ2-7 and V is TRBV6-2 or TRBV6-3; 7 nucleotides line up with TRBD2. Germline CDR1 is MNHEY and CDR2 is SVGEGT. The CDR3 has 15 residues. The trim removed 6 bases at V and 0 bases at J, leaving 8 bases unmatched. The CDR3 reads CASSRGLAVSYEQYF. CDR3 DNA sequence: TGTGCCAGCAGCCGCGGCCTAGCGGTCTCCTACGAGCAGTACTTC.

This clonotype was seen a few times. This chain joins TRBV6-2 or TRBV6-3 and TRBJ2-4, with D maybe TRBD2 (6 bases). Germline CDR1 is MNHEY and CDR2 is SVGEGT. The CDR3 loop spans 12 amino acids. Trimming removed 0 bases from V and 10 bases from J, with 7 bases in between. The CDR3 protein is CASSYSGGIQYF. CDR3 coding DNA: TGTGCCAGCAGTTACTCAGGAGGGATTCAGTACTTC.

Concerning this clonotype: One end of the junction does not line up with germline, which may come from a read error. The rearrangement uses TRBV7-3 and TRBJ2-7, with 8 bases matching TRBD2. CDR3 length: 15 amino acids. Germline loops: CDR1 SGHTA, CDR2 FQGTGA. The CDR3 coding sequence is TGTGCCAGCAGCCCCCGCGCGGGAGGCTTCTACGGGCAGTACTTC. Its translation is CASSPRAGGFYGQYF.

This clonotype was detected ten times or more. CDR3 residues: CSARERIWGDGSPLHF. CDR3 in DNA: TGCAGTGCTAGAGAGCGAATATGGGGCGACGGTTCACCCCTCCACTTT. The rearrangement uses TRBV20-1 and TRBJ1-6, with a weak D call TRBD1 (5 bases). Trimming took off 0 bases at V and 9 bases at J, with 18 bases between the two ends. CDR3 size: 16 residues. Germline CDR1 is DFQATT and CDR2 is SNEGSKA (reference sequence).

The rearrangement links TRBV7-9 to TRBJ1-1; 7 bases fit TRBD1. Trimming removed 5 bases from V and 3 bases from J; junction bases left unmatched: 6. This CDR3 contains 14 residues. Germline CDR1 reads SEHNR; CDR2 reads FQNEAQ (reference sequence). The CDR3 DNA reads TGTGCCAGCAGCCGAGAGGGGGCGGACACTGAAGCTTTCTTT. It yields the protein CASSREGADTEAFF. Using reference TRBV7-9 and TRBJ1-1 for the parts outside the CDR3, the full variable domain is DTGVSQNPRHKITKRGQNVTFRCDPISEHNRLYWYRQTLGQGPEFLTYFQNEAQLEKSRLLSDRFSAERPKGSFSTLEIQRTEQGDSAMYLCASSREGADTEAFFGQGTRLTVV.

Notes on this clonotype: This may be a read error, as it is one base from a much larger clone. The conserved closing phenylalanine or tryptophan is absent in this CDR3, likely reflecting a read error. The J gene is TRBJ1-1, the V gene TRBV7-3; no reliable D call. The CDR3 is 17 residues long. Deletions cut 5 bases from V and 0 bases from J, with 19 bases between. CDR1 is SGHTA and CDR2 is FQGTGA in the germline V gene. The CDR3 here is CASSRRPPGLMNTEAFL. For the CDR3, the DNA is TGTGCCAGCAGCCGGAGACCGCCTGGACTTATGAACACTGAAGCTTTCCTT.

This chain links TRBV14 with TRBJ1-2, with unresolved D. Germline lookup yields CDR1 SGHDN and CDR2 FVKESK. The CDR3 sequence is 13 residues long. The V gene lost 0 bases and the J gene lost 3 bases, with 5 bases spanning the gap. CDR3 residues: CASSQDLYYGYTF. DNA of the CDR3: TGTGCCAGCAGCCAAGATCTCTACTATGGCTACACCTTC.

This clonotype showed up many times. This chain joins TRBV28 and TRBJ2-7; 8 bases fit TRBD1. This CDR3 is built from 14 residues. V gave up 3 bases and J gave up 7 bases; unmatched junction bases: 8. Per germline, CDR1 MDHEN and CDR2 SYDVKM. The CDR3 DNA sequence: TGTGCCAGCAGTTTCGCAGGGGGCGCGGAGGAGCAGTACTTC. Translated: CASSFAGGAEEQYF.

Concerning this clonotype: A single base separates this from a much larger clone, so it may be a read error. In DNA, the CDR3 is TGTGCCAGCAGTTTGGGGGGGGCAGGGCCTCAGCCCCAGCATTTT. Amino acid sequence: CASSLGGAGPQPQHF. This chain uses TRBV28 with TRBJ1-5; tentatively, D is TRBD1 (6 bases). Trimming shortened V by 3 bases and J by 6 bases, and 15 bases separated the two germline ends. CDR3 length equals 15 residues. The germline CDR1 and CDR2 sequences are MDHEN and SYDVKM.

CDR3 in amino acids: CASSQIWNTEAFF. In nucleotides, the CDR3 is TGTGCCAGTAGTCAAATTTGGAACACTGAAGCTTTCTTT. The rearrangement uses TRBV19 and TRBJ1-1; unclear D gene. Germline loops: CDR1 LNHDA, CDR2 SQIVND (reference sequence). The CDR3 spans 13 residues. V gave up 5 bases and J gave up 1 base, with 8 bases separating them.

This clonotype was observed many times. This rearrangement joins TRBV28 to TRBJ1-2; no definite D call. Germline V gives CDR1 MDHEN, CDR2 SYDVKM. CDR3 length: 12 amino acids. V was clipped by 3 bases and J by 11 bases, with 13 bases between them. The CDR3 DNA is TGTGCCAGCAGTTTCTCAGAGTTTGGGTACACCTTC. Amino acid sequence: CASSFSEFGYTF.